The text below deals with one T cell receptor beta chain. Antigen specificity is unknown. The sample originates from a study of cytomegalovirus exposure and HLA in healthy donors. Points from the study as a whole: Specificity for CMV antigens was confirmed in vitro for three of the CMV-associated chains. The availability of immune exposure information extended only to CMV serostatus. A later analysis found most CMV-associated TCR beta chains apparently HLA-restricted.

Use of 60 Vbeta and 13 Jbeta primers characterized the PCR. Assay used: immunoSEQ multiplex PCR; TCRdb lists only in-frame clones, some missing. The sample records under 90,000 clones, about three quarters being singletons. This CDR3 comprises 14 residues. From germline, CDR1 is LNHDA and CDR2 SQIVND (reference sequence). Sequences were obtained from PBMCs. The J gene is TRBJ2-5, the V gene TRBV19; 13 positions match TRBD2. The DNA end favors TRBJ2-7, so the J call may be wrong. The clonotype originates from a man aged 50-59 years in good health and CMV-seropositive. The CDR3 reads CASSRTSGRYEQYF. In DNA, the CDR3 is TGTGCCAGTAGTAGGACTAGCGGGAGATACGAGCAGTACTTC.